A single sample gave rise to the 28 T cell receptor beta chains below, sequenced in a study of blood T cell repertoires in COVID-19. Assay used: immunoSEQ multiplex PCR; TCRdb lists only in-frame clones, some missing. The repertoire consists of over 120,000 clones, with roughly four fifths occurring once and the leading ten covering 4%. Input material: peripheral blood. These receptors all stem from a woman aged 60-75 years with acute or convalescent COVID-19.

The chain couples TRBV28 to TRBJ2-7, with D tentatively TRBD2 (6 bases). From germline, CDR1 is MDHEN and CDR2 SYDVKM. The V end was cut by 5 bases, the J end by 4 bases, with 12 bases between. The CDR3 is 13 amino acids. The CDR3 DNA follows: TGTGCCAGCAGTGCCTCACTAGCTTACGAGCAGTACTTC. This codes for CASSASLAYEQYF. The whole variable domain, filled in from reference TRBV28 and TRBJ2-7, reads DVKVTQSSRYLVKRTGEKVFLECVQDMDHENMFWYRQDPGLGLRLIYFSYDVKMKEKGDIPEGYSVSREKKERFSLILESASTNQTSMYLCASSASLAYEQYFGPGTRLTVT.

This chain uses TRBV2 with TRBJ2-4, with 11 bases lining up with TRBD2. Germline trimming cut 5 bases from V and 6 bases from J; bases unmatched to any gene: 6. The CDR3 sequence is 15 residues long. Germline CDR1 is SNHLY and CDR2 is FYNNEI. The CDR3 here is CASSKPGLAVNIQYF. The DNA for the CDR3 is TGTGCCAGCAGTAAGCCGGGACTAGCGGTAAACATTCAGTACTTC.

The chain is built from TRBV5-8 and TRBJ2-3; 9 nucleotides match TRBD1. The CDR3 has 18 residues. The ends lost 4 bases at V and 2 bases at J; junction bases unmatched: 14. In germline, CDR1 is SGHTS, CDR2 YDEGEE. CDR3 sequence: CASSHPFVGQGNTDTQYF. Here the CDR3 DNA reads TGTGCCAGCAGCCACCCCTTTGTCGGACAGGGGAACACAGATACGCAGTATTTT.

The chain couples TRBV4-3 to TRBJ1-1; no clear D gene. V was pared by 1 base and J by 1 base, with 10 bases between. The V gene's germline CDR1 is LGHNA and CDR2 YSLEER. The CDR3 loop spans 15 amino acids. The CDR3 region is CASSQGRGSNTEAFF. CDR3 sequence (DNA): TGCGCCAGCAGCCAAGGGCGGGGATCGAACACTGAAGCTTTCTTT.

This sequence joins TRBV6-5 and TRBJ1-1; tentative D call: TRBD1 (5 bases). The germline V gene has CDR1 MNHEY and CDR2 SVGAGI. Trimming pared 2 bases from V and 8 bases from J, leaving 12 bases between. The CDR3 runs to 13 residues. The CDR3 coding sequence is TGTGCCAGCAGTTACGGGGGGACTAAGGAAGCTTTCTTT. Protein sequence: CASSYGGTKEAFF.

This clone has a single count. The CDR3 DNA reads TGTGCCTCTTCCCCAGGCAGAGACTATGGCTACACCTTC. As protein: CASSPGRDYGYTF. The chain combines TRBV7-6 with TRBJ1-2; D ambiguous. The CDR3 loop spans 13 amino acids. The V gene lost 11 bases and the J gene lost 3 bases, with 16 bases spanning the gap. Germline V lookup: CDR1 SGHVS, CDR2 FNYEAQ. The whole variable domain, remainder taken from reference TRBV7-6 and TRBJ1-2, is GAGVSQSPRYKVTKRGQDVALRCDPISGHVSLYWYRQALGQGPEFLTYFNYEAQQDKSGLPNDRFSAERPEGSISTLTIQRTEQRDSAMYRCASSPGRDYGYTFGSGTRLTVV.

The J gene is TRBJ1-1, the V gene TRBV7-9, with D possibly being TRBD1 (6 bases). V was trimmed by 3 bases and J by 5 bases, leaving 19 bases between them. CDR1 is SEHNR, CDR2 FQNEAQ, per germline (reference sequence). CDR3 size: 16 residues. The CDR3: CASSLAGAGGWTEAFF. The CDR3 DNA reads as TGTGCCAGCAGCTTGGCAGGGGCAGGAGGATGGACTGAAGCTTTCTTT.

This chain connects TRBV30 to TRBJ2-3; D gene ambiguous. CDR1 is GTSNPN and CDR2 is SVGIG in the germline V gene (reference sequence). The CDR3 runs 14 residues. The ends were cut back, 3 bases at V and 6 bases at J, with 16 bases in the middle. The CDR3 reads CAWRSPETRDTQYF. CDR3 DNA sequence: TGTGCCTGGAGGTCCCCTGAGACAAGGGATACGCAGTATTTT.

DNA of the CDR3: TGTGCCAGCAGCCAAACTGCGACTAGCGCTGCCGACGAGCAGTACTTC. This encodes CASSQTATSAADEQYF. This chain joins TRBV9 and TRBJ2-7; the match to TRBD2 covers 8 bases. Germline V CDR1 and CDR2: SGDLS, YYNGEE. V shed 4 bases, J shed 5 bases, and the junction held 14 bases outside the gene matches. CDR3 size: 16 residues.

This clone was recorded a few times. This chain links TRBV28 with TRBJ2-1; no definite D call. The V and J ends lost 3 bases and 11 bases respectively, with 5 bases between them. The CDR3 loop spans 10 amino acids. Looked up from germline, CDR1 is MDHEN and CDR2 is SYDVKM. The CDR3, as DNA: TGTGCCAGCAGTTTCCGTCAGCAGTTCTTC. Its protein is CASSFRQQFF.

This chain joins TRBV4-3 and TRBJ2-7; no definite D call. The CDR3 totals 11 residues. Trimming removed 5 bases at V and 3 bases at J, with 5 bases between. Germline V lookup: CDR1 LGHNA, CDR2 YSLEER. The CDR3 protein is CASSRGYEQYF. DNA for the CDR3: TGCGCCAGCAGCAGAGGCTACGAGCAGTACTTC.

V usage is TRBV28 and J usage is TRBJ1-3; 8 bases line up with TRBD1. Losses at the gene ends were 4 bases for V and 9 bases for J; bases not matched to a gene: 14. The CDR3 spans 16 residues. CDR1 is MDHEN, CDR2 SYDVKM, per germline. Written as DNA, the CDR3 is TGTGCCAGCAGTTCTCCGGCCGGGACAGGTGATGGCACCATATATTTT. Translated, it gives CASSSPAGTGDGTIYF.

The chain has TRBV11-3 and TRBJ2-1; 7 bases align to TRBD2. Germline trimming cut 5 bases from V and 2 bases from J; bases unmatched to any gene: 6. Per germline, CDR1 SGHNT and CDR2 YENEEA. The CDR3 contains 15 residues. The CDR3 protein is CASSKSGVTYNEQFF. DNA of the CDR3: TGTGCCAGCAGCAAGAGCGGGGTAACCTACAATGAGCAGTTCTTC.

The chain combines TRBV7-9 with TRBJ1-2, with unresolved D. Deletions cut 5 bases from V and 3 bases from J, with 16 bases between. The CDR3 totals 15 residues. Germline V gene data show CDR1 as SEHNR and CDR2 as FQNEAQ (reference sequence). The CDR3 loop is CASSRLDLRDYGYTF. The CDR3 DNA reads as TGTGCCAGCAGCCGCCTCGACCTACGGGACTATGGCTACACCTTC.

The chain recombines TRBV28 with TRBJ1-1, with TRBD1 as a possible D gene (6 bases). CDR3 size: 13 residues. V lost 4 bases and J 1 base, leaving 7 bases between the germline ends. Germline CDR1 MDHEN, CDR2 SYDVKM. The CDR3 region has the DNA TGTGCCAGCAGTTACAGGGAGAACACTGAAGCTTTCTTT. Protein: CASSYRENTEAFF.

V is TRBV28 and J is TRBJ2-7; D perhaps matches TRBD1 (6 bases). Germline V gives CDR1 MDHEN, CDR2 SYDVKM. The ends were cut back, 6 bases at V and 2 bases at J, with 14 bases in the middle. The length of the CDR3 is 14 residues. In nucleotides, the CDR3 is TGTGCCAGCAGCCCATCCGGGACAACCTACGAGCAGTACTTC. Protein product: CASSPSGTTYEQYF. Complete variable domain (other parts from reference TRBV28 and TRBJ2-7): DVKVTQSSRYLVKRTGEKVFLECVQDMDHENMFWYRQDPGLGLRLIYFSYDVKMKEKGDIPEGYSVSREKKERFSLILESASTNQTSMYLCASSPSGTTYEQYFGPGTRLTVT.

CDR3 in DNA: TGTGCCAGCAGTGCCTTTACCTCCCCCGGGACAGGGGCGGAGACCCAGTACTTC. It translates to CASSAFTSPGTGAETQYF. This sequence joins TRBV7-6 and TRBJ2-5; the match to TRBD1 covers 10 bases. V lost 6 bases, J lost 5 bases, and 18 bases stayed unmatched. Germline V gene sequence: CDR1 SGHVS, CDR2 FNYEAQ. The CDR3 totals 18 residues.

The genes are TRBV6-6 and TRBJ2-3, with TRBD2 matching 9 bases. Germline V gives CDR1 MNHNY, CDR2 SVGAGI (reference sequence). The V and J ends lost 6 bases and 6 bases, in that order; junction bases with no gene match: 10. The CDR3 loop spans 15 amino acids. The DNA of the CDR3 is TGTGCCAGCAGCCTACCCGGCGGGAGGGCGGATACGCAGTATTTT. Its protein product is CASSLPGGRADTQYF.

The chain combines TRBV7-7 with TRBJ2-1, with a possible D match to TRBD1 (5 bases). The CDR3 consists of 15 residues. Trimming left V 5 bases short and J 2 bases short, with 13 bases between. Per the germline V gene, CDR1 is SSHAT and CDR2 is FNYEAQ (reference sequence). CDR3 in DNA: TGTGCCAGCAGCCCGATCGGACAAACCTACAATGAGCAGTTCTTC. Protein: CASSPIGQTYNEQFF.

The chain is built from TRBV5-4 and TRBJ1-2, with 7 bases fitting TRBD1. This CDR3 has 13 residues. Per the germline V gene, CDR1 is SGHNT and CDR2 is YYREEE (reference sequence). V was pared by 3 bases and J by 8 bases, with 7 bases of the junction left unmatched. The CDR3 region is CASSSDRDWGYTF. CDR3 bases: TGTGCCAGCAGCTCCGACAGGGACTGGGGCTACACCTTC.

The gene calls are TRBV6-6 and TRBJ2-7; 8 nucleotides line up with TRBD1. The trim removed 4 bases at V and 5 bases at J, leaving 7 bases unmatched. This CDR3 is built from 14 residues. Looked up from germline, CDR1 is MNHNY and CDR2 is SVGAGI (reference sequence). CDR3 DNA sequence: TGTGCCAGCAGTTCTGGACAGGGACCACACGAGCAGTACTTC. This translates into CASSSGQGPHEQYF.

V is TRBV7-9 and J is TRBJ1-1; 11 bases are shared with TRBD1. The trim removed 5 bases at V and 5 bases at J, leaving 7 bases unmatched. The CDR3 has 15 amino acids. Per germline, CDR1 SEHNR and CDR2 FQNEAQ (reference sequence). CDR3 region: CASSVGQGGRTEAFF. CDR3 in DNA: TGTGCCAGCAGCGTGGGACAGGGGGGGAGAACTGAAGCTTTCTTT.

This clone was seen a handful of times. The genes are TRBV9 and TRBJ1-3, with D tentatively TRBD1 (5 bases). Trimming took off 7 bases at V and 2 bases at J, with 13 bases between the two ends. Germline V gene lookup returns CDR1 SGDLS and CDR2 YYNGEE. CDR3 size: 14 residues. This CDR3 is CASAGTGTGNTIYF. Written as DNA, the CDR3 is TGTGCCAGCGCGGGGACCGGGACTGGAAACACCATATATTTT.

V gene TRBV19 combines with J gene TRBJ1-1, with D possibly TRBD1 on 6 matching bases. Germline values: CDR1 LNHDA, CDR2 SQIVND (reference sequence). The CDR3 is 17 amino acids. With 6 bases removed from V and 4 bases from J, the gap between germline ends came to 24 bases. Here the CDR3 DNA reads TGTGCCAGTAGCTGGGGTTCGGGGGGCGCGAGGGGCACTGAAGCTTTCTTT. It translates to CASSWGSGGARGTEAFF. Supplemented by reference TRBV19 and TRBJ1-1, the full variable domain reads DGGITQSPKYLFRKEGQNVTLSCEQNLNHDAMYWYRQDPGQGLRLIYYSQIVNDFQKGDIAEGYSVSREKKESFPLTVTSAQKNPTAFYLCASSWGSGGARGTEAFFGQGTRLTVV.

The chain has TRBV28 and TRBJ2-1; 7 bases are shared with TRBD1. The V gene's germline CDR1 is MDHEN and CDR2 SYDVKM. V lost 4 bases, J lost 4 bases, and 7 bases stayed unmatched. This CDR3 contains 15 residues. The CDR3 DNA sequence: TGTGCCAGCAGTTATCCCGGGACAGAATACAATGAGCAGTTCTTC. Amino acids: CASSYPGTEYNEQFF. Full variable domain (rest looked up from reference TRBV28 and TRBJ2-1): DVKVTQSSRYLVKRTGEKVFLECVQDMDHENMFWYRQDPGLGLRLIYFSYDVKMKEKGDIPEGYSVSREKKERFSLILESASTNQTSMYLCASSYPGTEYNEQFFGPGTRLTVL.

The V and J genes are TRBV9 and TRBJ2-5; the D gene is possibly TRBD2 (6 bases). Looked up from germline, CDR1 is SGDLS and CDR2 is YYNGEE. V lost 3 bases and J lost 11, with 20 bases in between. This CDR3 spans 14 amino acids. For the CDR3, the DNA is TGTGCCAGCAGCGCCCGACAGAGCCCGGGAGTTCAGTACTTC. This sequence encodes CASSARQSPGVQYF.

The CDR3 region has the DNA TGTGCCAGCAGCTTGGCCTCGGGAGAGCAGTACTTC. It is translated as CASSLASGEQYF. The rearrangement joins TRBV7-9 to TRBJ2-7; maybe TRBD2 (5 bases). Germline values: CDR1 SEHNR, CDR2 FQNEAQ (reference sequence). The CDR3 contains 12 residues. Trimming took off 3 bases at V and 7 bases at J, with 10 bases between the two ends. Full variable domain (missing parts from reference TRBV7-9 and TRBJ2-7): DTGVSQNPRHKITKRGQNVTFRCDPISEHNRLYWYRQTLGQGPEFLTYFQNEAQLEKSRLLSDRFSAERPKGSFSTLEIQRTEQGDSAMYLCASSLASGEQYFGPGTRLTVT.

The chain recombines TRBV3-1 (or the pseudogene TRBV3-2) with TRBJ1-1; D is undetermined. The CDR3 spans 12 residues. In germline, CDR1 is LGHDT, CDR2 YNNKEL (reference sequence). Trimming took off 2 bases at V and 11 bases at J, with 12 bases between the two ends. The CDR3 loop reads CASSQQYWHAFF. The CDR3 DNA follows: TGTGCCAGCAGCCAACAGTATTGGCATGCTTTCTTT.